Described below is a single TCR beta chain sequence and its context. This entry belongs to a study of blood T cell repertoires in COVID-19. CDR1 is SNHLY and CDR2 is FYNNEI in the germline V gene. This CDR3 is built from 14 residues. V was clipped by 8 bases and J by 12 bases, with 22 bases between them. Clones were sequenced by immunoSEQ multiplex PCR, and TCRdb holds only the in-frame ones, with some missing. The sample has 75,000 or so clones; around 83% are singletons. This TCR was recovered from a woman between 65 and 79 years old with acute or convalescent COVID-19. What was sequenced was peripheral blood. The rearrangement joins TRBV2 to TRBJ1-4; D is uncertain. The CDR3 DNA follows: TGTGCCAGCGGACTGAAGCGAGATGAAGGTGAACTGTTTTTT. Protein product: CASGLKRDEGELFF.